These 6 T cell receptor beta chains share one sample of origin, sequenced in a study of T cells in Graves' hyperthyroidism and ophthalmopathy. RNA transcripts gave rise to amplified TCR beta CDR3 regions. The TCR CDR3 was amplified in a first-round RT-PCR using the HTBI primer set. TCRdb redid the calling of the multiplex PCR reads with MiXCR, one entry per CDR3 protein. The table includes around 400,000 distinct CDR3 sequences, 15% to 19% detected once. The sequencing input was blood. The receptors come from a woman younger than 30 with Graves' hyperthyroidism that later progressed to Graves' ophthalmopathy.

The rearrangement joins TRBV15 to TRBJ2-3; D uncertain. V was cut by 0 bases and J by 8 bases, with 6 bases left in between. The CDR3 loop spans 12 amino acids. CDR1 LNHNV and CDR2 YYDKDF come from the germline V gene (reference sequence). CDR3 in amino acids: CATSRDLATQYF. The CDR3, as DNA: TGTGCCACCAGCAGAGATTTAGCTACGCAGTATTTT.

Only a few counts were recorded for this clonotype. The chain recombines TRBV5-8 with TRBJ1-2; 9 nucleotides align to TRBD1. The CDR3 runs 16 residues. Germline assignment: CDR1 SGHTS and CDR2 YDEGEE. Germline trimming cut 2 bases from V and 2 bases from J; bases unmatched to any gene: 7. The CDR3 region is CASSLEPGQGNYGYTF. The CDR3 DNA reads as TGTGCCAGCAGCTTAGAACCGGGACAGGGAAACTATGGCTACACCTTC.

The sample holds many counts of this clonotype. The V gene is TRBV28, the J gene TRBJ1-4, with a tentative D call TRBD1 (5 bases). This CDR3 has 14 amino acids. In germline, CDR1 is MDHEN, CDR2 SYDVKM. V shed 6 bases and J shed 8 bases, with 16 bases lying between them. The CDR3 nucleotides are TGTGCCAGCAGCCCGACAGCGGTCGGGGAAAAACTGTTTTTT. Translating it yields CASSPTAVGEKLFF.

This clonotype appeared a few times. This sequence joins TRBV7-8 and TRBJ2-4, with TRBD1 matching 7 bases. CDR1 is SGHVS, CDR2 FQNEAQ, per germline. With V trimmed by 2 bases and J by 4 bases, 14 bases remained unmatched. The CDR3 covers 18 residues. Here the CDR3 reads CASSLHGQAGIGKNIQYF. CDR3 bases: TGTGCCAGCAGCTTACATGGACAGGCAGGGATCGGTAAAAACATTCAGTACTTC.

V and J are TRBV19 and TRBJ2-5; perhaps TRBD1 as D (5 bases). The CDR3 runs 13 residues. The germline V and J ends were trimmed by 6 bases and 1 base, with 9 bases remaining between them. Per germline, CDR1 LNHDA and CDR2 SQIVND (reference sequence). The chain's CDR3 is CASSRVGQETQYF. The DNA for the CDR3 is TGTGCCAGTAGCAGGGTAGGCCAAGAGACCCAGTACTTC.

The V and J genes are TRBV7-9 and TRBJ2-2; 9 bases align to TRBD2. The germline CDR1 and CDR2 sequences are SEHNR and FQNEAQ (reference sequence). The V segment lost 5 bases and the J segment 4 bases; nucleotides outside the gene matches: 23. CDR3 length: 21 residues. The CDR3: CASSVSGGAGGPLEVTGELFF. The CDR3, as DNA: TGTGCCAGCAGCGTTTCGGGGGGAGCGGGAGGCCCCCTTGAAGTCACCGGGGAGCTGTTTTTT.